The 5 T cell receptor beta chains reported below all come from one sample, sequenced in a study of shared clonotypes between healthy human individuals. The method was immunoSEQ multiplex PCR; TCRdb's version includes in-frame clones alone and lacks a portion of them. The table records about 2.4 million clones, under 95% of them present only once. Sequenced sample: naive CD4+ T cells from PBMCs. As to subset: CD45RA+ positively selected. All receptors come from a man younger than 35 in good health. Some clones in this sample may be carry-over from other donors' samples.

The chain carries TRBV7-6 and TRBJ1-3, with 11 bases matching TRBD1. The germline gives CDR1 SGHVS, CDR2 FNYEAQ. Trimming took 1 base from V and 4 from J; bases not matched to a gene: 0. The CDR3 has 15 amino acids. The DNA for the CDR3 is TGTGCCAGCAGCTTAGGGACAGGGGGCGGAAACACCATATATTTT. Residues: CASSLGTGGGNTIYF.

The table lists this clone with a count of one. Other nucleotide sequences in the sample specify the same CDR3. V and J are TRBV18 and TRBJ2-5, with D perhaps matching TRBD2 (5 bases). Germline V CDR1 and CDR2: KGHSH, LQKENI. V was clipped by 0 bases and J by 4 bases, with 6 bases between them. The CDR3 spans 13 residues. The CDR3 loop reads CASSPPSVETQYF. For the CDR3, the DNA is TGTGCCAGCTCACCACCTAGCGTAGAGACCCAGTACTTC.

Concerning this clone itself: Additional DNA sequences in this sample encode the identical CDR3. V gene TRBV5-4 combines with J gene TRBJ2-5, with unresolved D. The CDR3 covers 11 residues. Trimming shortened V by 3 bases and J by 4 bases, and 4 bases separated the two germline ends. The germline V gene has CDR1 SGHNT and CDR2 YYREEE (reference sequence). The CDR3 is CASSSGETQYF. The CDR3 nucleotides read TGTGCCAGCAGCTCGGGAGAGACCCAGTACTTC.

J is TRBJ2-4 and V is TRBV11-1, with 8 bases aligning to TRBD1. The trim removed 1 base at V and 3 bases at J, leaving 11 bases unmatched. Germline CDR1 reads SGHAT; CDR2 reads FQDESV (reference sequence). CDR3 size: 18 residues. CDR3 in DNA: TGTGCCAGCAGCTTAGGCAGGGGGCGCCTAGGGGGCAAAAACATTCAGTACTTC. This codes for CASSLGRGRLGGKNIQYF.

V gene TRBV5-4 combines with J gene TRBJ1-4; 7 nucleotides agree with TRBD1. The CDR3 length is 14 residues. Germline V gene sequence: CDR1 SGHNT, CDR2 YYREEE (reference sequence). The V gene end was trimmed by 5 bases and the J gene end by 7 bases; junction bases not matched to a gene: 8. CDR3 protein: CASRPDRRSEKLFF. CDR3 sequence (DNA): TGTGCCAGCAGACCGGACAGGCGGAGTGAAAAACTGTTTTTT.